This T cell receptor beta chain was found in a study of T cell changes during pregnancy in multiple sclerosis. V was clipped by 1 base and J by 4 bases, with 12 bases between them. Germline V gene lookup returns CDR1 SGHTA and CDR2 FQGTGA. The CDR3 has 15 residues. Only in-frame clones appear in the TCRdb table, and some are missing; sequencing was by immunoSEQ multiplex PCR. The sample records approximately 85,000 clones, just over 90% being singletons. Source: peripheral blood, taken in the first trimester of pregnancy. This clonotype was sampled from a female donor with multiple sclerosis, enrolled in a pregnancy study. The rearrangement joins TRBV7-3 to TRBJ2-3; D perhaps matches TRBD2 (6 bases). The CDR3: CASSLRTGAADTQYF. CDR3 nucleotides: TGTGCCAGCAGCTTAAGAACGGGAGCCGCAGATACGCAGTATTTT.